This section outlines one TCR beta chain sequence together with its context. What it binds is not known. V dropped 5 bases and J dropped 0; count of bases not matched to a gene: 12. In germline, CDR1 is SEHNR, CDR2 FQNEAQ (reference sequence). The CDR3 contains 17 residues. This record comes from a study of T cell responses to AZD1222 COVID-19 vaccine. Broader study findings: The donor group comprised mostly white British people and more females; the analysis possibly underestimated clonal diversity. Vaccination with two AZD1222 doses was followed by a rise in Spike-specific TCR breadth and depth. Dominant CD4 TCR responses targeted spike regions 160-218 and 743-854.

Using immunoSEQ multiplex PCR, the repertoire was profiled, and TCRdb retains in-frame clones only, with some absent. The sample yields under 130,000 clones, roughly nine tenths seen once. This rearrangement joins TRBV7-9 to TRBJ1-1, with 7 bases that match TRBD1. Sample: peripheral blood, taken 28 days after the second AZD1222 dose. The origin of this receptor is an adult who received the AZD1222 COVID-19 vaccine. As DNA, the CDR3 is TGTGCCAGCAGCAGACAGGGAAGGGGGACCATGAACACTGAAGCTTTCTTT. This translates into CASSRQGRGTMNTEAFF.